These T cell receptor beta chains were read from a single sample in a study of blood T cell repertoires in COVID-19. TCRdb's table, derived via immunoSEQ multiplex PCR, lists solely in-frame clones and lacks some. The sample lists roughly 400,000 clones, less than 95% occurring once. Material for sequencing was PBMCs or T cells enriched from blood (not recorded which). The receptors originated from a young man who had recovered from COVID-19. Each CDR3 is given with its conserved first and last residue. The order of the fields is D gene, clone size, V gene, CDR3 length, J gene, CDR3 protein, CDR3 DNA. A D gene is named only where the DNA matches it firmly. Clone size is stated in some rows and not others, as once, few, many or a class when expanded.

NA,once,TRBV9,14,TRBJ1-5,CASSTGHSNQPQHF,TGTGCCAGCAGCACAGGCCATAGCAATCAGCCCCAGCATTTT
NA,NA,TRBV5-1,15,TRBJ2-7,CASSLARGPSYEQYF,TGCGCCAGCAGCTTGGCCAGGGGCCCCTCCTACGAGCAGTACTTC
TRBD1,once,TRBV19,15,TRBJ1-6,CASSVGTGLNSPLHF,TGTGCCAGTAGTGTCGGGACAGGACTTAATTCACCCCTCCACTTT
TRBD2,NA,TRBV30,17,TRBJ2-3,CAWCCYRLAGSGDTQYF,TGTGCCTGGTGTTGCTATAGACTAGCGGGATCTGGAGATACGCAGTATTTT
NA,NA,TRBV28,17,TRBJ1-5,CASSFFWGGASNQPQHF,TGTGCCAGCAGTTTTTTCTGGGGGGGCGCGAGCAATCAGCCCCAGCATTTT
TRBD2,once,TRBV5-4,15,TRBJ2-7,CASSAASGNPFEQYF,TGTGCCAGCAGCGCGGCTAGCGGGAATCCCTTCGAGCAGTACTTC
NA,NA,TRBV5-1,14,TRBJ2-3,CASSLGHSADTQYF,TGCGCCAGCAGCCTCGGACACTCCGCAGATACGCAGTATTTT
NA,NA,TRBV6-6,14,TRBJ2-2,CASSNSVNTGELFF,TGTGCCAGCAGTAATAGCGTTAACACCGGGGAGCTGTTTTTT
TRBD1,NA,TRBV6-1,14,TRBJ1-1,CASSETGSNTEAFF,TGTGCCAGCAGTGAGACAGGGAGTAACACTGAAGCTTTCTTT
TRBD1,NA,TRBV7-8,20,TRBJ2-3,CASSATGGWPTNGRTDTQYF,TGTGCCAGCAGCGCCACAGGGGGATGGCCCACAAATGGGCGCACAGATACGCAGTATTTT
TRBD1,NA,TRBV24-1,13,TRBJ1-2,CATSPGQGAGYTF,TGTGCCACCAGCCCGGGACAGGGGGCTGGCTACACCTTC
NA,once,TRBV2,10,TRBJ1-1,CASGGAEAFF,TGTGCCAGCGGGGGCGCTGAAGCTTTCTTT
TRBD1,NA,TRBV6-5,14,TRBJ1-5,CASSRTGANQPQHF,TGTGCCAGCAGTCGGACAGGGGCCAATCAGCCCCAGCATTTT
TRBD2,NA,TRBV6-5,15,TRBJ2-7,CASSRGGTRIYEQYF,TGTGCCAGCAGCAGAGGGGGGACTAGAATCTACGAGCAGTACTTC
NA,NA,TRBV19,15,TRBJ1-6,CASSEGGAYNSPLHF,TGTGCCAGTAGCGAAGGGGGAGCTTATAATTCACCCCTCCACTTT
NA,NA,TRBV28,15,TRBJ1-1,CASSLSRSGNTEAFF,TGTGCCAGCAGTTTAAGTAGGTCAGGAAACACTGAAGCTTTCTTT
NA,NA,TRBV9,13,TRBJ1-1,CASSAETWAEAFF,TGTGCCAGCAGCGCAGAGACTTGGGCTGAAGCTTTCTTT
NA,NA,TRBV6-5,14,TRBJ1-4,CASSTGFANEKLFF,TGTGCCAGCAGCACAGGGTTTGCTAATGAAAAACTGTTTTTT
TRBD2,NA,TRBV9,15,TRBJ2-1,CASSPDPGGYNEQFF,TGTGCCAGCAGCCCAGACCCCGGGGGGTACAATGAGCAGTTCTTC
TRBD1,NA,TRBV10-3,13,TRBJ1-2,CAISSGQVGGYTF,TGTGCCATCAGTTCAGGACAGGTCGGAGGCTACACCTTC
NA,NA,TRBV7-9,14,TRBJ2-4,CASSLQGAKNIQYF,TGTGCCAGCAGCCTCCAGGGGGCCAAAAACATTCAGTACTTC
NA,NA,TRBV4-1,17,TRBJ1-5,CASSQEGAGTPNQPQHF,TGCGCCAGCAGCCAAGAGGGTGCGGGGACCCCCAATCAGCCCCAGCATTTT
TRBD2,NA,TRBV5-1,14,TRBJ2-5,CASSLRAGRETQYF,TGCGCCAGCAGCTTACGAGCGGGGAGAGAGACCCAGTACTTC
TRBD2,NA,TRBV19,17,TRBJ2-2,CASSPRWGVAGAGELFF,TGTGCCAGTAGTCCCAGGTGGGGGGTAGCGGGAGCCGGGGAGCTGTTTTTT
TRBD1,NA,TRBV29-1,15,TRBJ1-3,CSVRMDRDQGNTIYF,TGCAGCGTCCGAATGGACAGGGATCAAGGAAACACCATATATTTT
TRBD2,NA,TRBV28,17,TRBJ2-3,CASSLAGTSGNVDTQYF,TGTGCCAGCAGCCTGGCCGGGACTAGCGGGAATGTAGATACGCAGTATTTT
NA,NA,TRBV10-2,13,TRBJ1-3,CASSEGARNTIYF,TGCGCCAGCAGTGAGGGGGCCCGAAACACCATATATTTT
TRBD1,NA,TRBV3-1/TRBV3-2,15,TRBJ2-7,CASSQGGTGDYEQYF,TGTGCCAGCAGCCAAGGCGGGACAGGGGACTACGAGCAGTACTTC
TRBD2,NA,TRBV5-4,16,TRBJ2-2,CASSHRLAGDTGELFF,TGTGCCAGCAGCCATAGACTAGCGGGAGACACCGGGGAGCTGTTTTTT
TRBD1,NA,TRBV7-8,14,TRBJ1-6,CASSHGQGNSPLHF,TGTGCCAGCAGCCACGGACAGGGTAATTCACCCCTCCACTTT
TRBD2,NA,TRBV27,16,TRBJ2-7,CASSSGTSGSSYEQYF,TGTGCCAGCAGTTCCGGGACTAGCGGGAGCTCCTACGAGCAGTACTTC
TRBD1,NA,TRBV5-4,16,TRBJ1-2,CASSPEYGGQGPGDTF,TGTGCCAGCAGCCCGGAATATGGCGGACAGGGCCCCGGGGACACCTTC
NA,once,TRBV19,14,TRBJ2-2,CASSPTRGTGELFF,TGTGCCAGTAGTCCCACTAGAGGGACCGGGGAGCTGTTTTTT
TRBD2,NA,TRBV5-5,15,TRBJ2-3,CASSSLAGVTDTQYF,TGTGCCAGCAGCTCTCTAGCGGGGGTCACAGATACGCAGTATTTT
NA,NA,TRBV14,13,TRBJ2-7,CASSLITTTEQYF,TGTGCCAGCAGCCTAATAACAACCACGGAGCAGTACTTC
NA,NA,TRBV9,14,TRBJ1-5,CASSADTRNQPQHF,TGTGCCAGCAGCGCCGACACCCGCAATCAGCCCCAGCATTTT
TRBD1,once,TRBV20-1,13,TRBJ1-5,CSASRDRGQPQHF,TGCAGTGCCAGTAGGGACAGGGGGCAGCCCCAGCATTTT
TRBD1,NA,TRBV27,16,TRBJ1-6,CASSLRGPIFNSPLHF,TGTGCCAGCAGTTTGAGGGGGCCTATTTTTAATTCACCCCTCCACTTT
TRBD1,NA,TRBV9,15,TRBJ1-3,CASRRGQGLGNTIYF,TGTGCCAGCAGACGCGGACAGGGTTTAGGAAACACCATATATTTT
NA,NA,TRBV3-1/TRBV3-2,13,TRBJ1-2,CASSLNSNYGYTF,TGTGCCAGCAGCCTGAACTCTAACTATGGCTACACCTTC
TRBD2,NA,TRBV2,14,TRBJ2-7,CASRLAGGTYEQYF,TGTGCCAGCAGGCTAGCGGGAGGGACCTACGAGCAGTACTTC
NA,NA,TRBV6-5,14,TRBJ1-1,CASRDTGKNTEAFF,TGTGCCAGCAGAGACACCGGGAAGAACACTGAAGCTTTCTTT
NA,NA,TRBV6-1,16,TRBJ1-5,CASSERSAGSNQPQHF,TGTGCCAGCAGTGAGAGGTCGGCAGGGAGCAATCAGCCCCAGCATTTT
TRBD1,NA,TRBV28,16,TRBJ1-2,CASRQRLAGGDYGYTF,TGTGCCAGCAGACAACGTTTGGCAGGGGGCGACTATGGCTACACCTTC
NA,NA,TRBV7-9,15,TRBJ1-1,CASSLMTGTDTEAFF,TGTGCCAGCAGCTTAATGACAGGAACAGACACTGAAGCTTTCTTT
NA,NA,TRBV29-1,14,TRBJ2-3,CSVHVATSTDTQYF,TGCAGCGTTCATGTAGCGACTAGCACAGATACGCAGTATTTT
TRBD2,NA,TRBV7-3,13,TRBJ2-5,CASSTGLRETQYF,TGTGCCAGCAGCACGGGACTACGGGAGACCCAGTACTTC
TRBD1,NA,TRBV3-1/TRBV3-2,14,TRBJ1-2,CASAPREGASGYTF,TGTGCCAGCGCCCCTCGCGAGGGGGCATCTGGCTACACCTTC
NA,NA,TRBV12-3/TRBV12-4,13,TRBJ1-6,CASTKTVNSPLHF,TGTGCCAGCACTAAGACAGTTAATTCACCCCTCCACTTT
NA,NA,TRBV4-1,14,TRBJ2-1,CASSPLGFGDEQFF,TGCGCCAGCAGCCCCCTCGGTTTCGGGGATGAGCAGTTCTTC
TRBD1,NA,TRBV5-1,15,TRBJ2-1,CASSLGGGMYNEQFF,TGCGCCAGCAGCTTGGGAGGGGGCATGTACAATGAGCAGTTCTTC
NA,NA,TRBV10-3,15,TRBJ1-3,CAISELGDSGNTIYF,TGTGCCATCAGTGAATTAGGGGACTCTGGAAACACCATATATTTT
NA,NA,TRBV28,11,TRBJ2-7,CASRAAYEQYF,TGTGCCAGCAGGGCAGCCTACGAGCAGTACTTC
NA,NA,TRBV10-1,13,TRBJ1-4,CASSQDRTGKLFF,TGCGCCAGCAGTCAAGACAGGACTGGAAAACTGTTTTTT
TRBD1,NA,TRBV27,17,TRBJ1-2,CASSLTGQGGRNYGYTF,TGTGCCAGCAGTTTAACGGGACAGGGGGGTAGGAACTATGGCTACACCTTC
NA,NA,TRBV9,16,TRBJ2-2,CASSRVGSRDTGELFF,TGTGCCAGCAGTCGGGTCGGGAGTCGAGACACCGGGGAGCTGTTTTTT